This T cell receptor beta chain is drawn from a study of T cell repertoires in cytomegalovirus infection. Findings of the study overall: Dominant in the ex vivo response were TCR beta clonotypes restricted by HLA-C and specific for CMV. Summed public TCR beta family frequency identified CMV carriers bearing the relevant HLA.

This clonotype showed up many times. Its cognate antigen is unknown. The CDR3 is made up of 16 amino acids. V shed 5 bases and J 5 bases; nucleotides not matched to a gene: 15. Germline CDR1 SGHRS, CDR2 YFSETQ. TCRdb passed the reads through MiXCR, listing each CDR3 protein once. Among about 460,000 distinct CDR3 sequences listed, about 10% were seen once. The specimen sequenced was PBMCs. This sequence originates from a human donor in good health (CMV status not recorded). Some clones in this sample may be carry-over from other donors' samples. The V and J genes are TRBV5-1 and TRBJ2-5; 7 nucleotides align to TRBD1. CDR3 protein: CASSFEPDRASETQYF. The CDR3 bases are TGCGCCAGCAGTTTTGAACCCGACAGGGCATCGGAGACCCAGTACTTC.